The 20 T cell receptor beta chains reported below all come from one sample, sequenced in a study of shared clonotypes between healthy human individuals. Naive CD8 cells, CD45RO-negative and positively selected for CCR7, excluded terminally differentiated effector memory CD45RA+ cells. The table came from immunoSEQ multiplex PCR; TCRdb's copy has only in-frame clones and leaves some out. Of under 1 million clones in the sample, 90% to 95% were seen once. Sequences were obtained from naive CD8+ T cells sorted from blood. Receptor source: a young man in good health.

The chain has TRBV9 and TRBJ2-3; 15 bases map to TRBD2. Germline V gives CDR1 SGDLS, CDR2 YYNGEE. J gave up 3 bases and V 3 bases, and 2 bases lay outside the gene matches. The CDR3 spans 16 residues. In DNA, the CDR3 is TGTGCCAGCAGCGCCGGGACTAGCGGGAGGACAGATACGCAGTATTTT. Translating it yields CASSAGTSGRTDTQYF.

This chain joins TRBV27 and TRBJ2-1; D is undetermined. This CDR3 is 14 amino acids long. Germline CDR1 and CDR2: MNHEY and SMNVEV (reference sequence). Trimming took off 5 bases at V and 5 bases at J, with 13 bases between the two ends. The CDR3 DNA sequence: TGTGCCAGCAGTCCCGAACAGTCTAACAATGAGCAGTTCTTC. It yields the protein CASSPEQSNNEQFF.

The chain couples TRBV11-3 to TRBJ2-3, with 7 positions matching TRBD2. CDR1 and CDR2 from the germline V gene are SGHNT and YENEEA. V dropped 5 bases and J dropped 5; count of bases not matched to a gene: 4. This CDR3 has 13 residues. CDR3 in DNA: TGTGCCAGCAGCCCCAGGGAGGGAGATACGCAGTATTTT. Its protein product is CASSPREGDTQYF.

This clone was observed a few times. The chain carries TRBV4-3 and TRBJ1-1; D uncertain. Germline V gene lookup returns CDR1 LGHNA and CDR2 YSLEER. Between the trimmed V and J ends, which lost 0 bases and 4 bases, there was a span of 12 bases. The CDR3 has 15 residues. The CDR3, as DNA: TGCGCCAGCAGCCAAGAAAAATACGCTGTCACTGAAGCTTTCTTT. It encodes CASSQEKYAVTEAFF.

The chain is built from TRBV27 and TRBJ2-2, with TRBD2 matching 12 bases. The CDR3 is made up of 18 amino acids. CDR1 and CDR2 from the germline V gene are MNHEY and SMNVEV (reference sequence). V shed 7 bases, J shed 5 bases, and the junction held 14 bases outside the gene matches. The chain's CDR3 is CASNQISGTSGLTGELFF. The CDR3, as DNA: TGTGCCAGCAATCAAATTTCCGGGACTAGCGGGTTAACCGGGGAGCTGTTTTTT.

The chain is built from TRBV14 and TRBJ1-4, with D perhaps TRBD1 (6 bases). This CDR3 comprises 15 residues. Germline V lookup: CDR1 SGHDN, CDR2 FVKESK. The V gene lost 0 bases and the J gene lost 8 bases, with 13 bases spanning the gap. The CDR3 here is CASSQDVGGLEKLFF. The CDR3 nucleotides are TGTGCCAGCAGCCAAGATGTCGGGGGCTTAGAAAAACTGTTTTTT.

This clone was found a few times. Other DNA variants within this sample encode the same CDR3. The V gene is TRBV18, the J gene TRBJ1-1, with D maybe TRBD1 (5 bases). Trimming took 3 bases from V and 1 from J, leaving 9 bases between them. CDR1 KGHSH and CDR2 LQKENI come from the germline V gene. This CDR3 has 14 amino acids. The CDR3, as DNA: TGTGCCAGCTCACCCGGGGCTGAGAACACTGAAGCTTTCTTT. Translation: CASSPGAENTEAFF. The variable domain in full, completed from reference TRBV18 and TRBJ1-1, reads NAGVMQNPRHLVRRRGQEARLRCSPMKGHSHVYWYRQLPEEGLKFMVYLQKENIIDESGMPKERFSAEFPKEGPSILRIQQVVRGDSAAYFCASSPGAENTEAFFGQGTRLTVV.

The chain is built from TRBV5-6 and TRBJ2-7, with a possible D match to TRBD2 (5 bases). CDR1 and CDR2 (germline): SGHDT, YYEEEE. Trimming shortened V by 8 bases and J by 1 base, and 10 bases separated the two germline ends. CDR3 length: 12 amino acids. The CDR3 reads CASKRRSYEQYF. DNA for the CDR3: TGTGCCAGTAAGCGGAGGTCCTACGAGCAGTACTTC.

The chain's CDR3 is CASSEGAGSSEQFF. The CDR3 DNA sequence: TGCGCCAGCAGTGAGGGAGCGGGGAGTAGCGAGCAGTTCTTC. The rearrangement links TRBV10-2 to TRBJ2-1; the match to TRBD2 covers 7 bases. V gave up 2 bases and J gave up 10 bases; unmatched junction bases: 8. Germline loops: CDR1 WSHSY, CDR2 SAAADI. The CDR3 has 14 amino acids.

A remark on this clone: The same CDR3 also results from other DNA sequences found in this sample. The chain uses TRBV9 and TRBJ2-2; D gene ambiguous. With 0 bases removed from V and 4 bases from J, the gap between germline ends came to 4 bases. Germline V lookup: CDR1 SGDLS, CDR2 YYNGEE. CDR3 size: 13 residues. The CDR3 region has the DNA TGTGCCAGCAGCGTAGAGGTCACCGGGGAGCTGTTTTTT. Protein sequence: CASSVEVTGELFF.

The table lists this clone with a count of one. V is TRBV11-2 and J is TRBJ2-7; 7 bases agree with TRBD2. CDR1 and CDR2 from the germline V gene are SGHAT and FQNNGV. Trimming cost V 7 bases and J 2 bases; bases outside gene matches: 11. This CDR3 comprises 15 residues. CDR3 region: CASNSAGVDTYEQYF. CDR3 DNA sequence: TGTGCCAGCAACTCGGCGGGAGTGGACACCTACGAGCAGTACTTC.

The chain employs TRBV28 and TRBJ2-2, with D perhaps TRBD1 (5 bases). The CDR3 has 18 amino acids. V dropped 10 bases and J dropped 3 bases, with 27 bases sitting between them. Germline lookup yields CDR1 MDHEN and CDR2 SYDVKM. The CDR3 sequence is CAIGFPPSGARYTGELFF. CDR3 DNA: TGTGCCATCGGTTTCCCTCCTAGTGGGGCTCGATACACCGGGGAGCTGTTTTTT.

The V gene is TRBV28, the J gene TRBJ1-1, with TRBD1 matching 7 bases. The germline V gene encodes CDR1 MDHEN and CDR2 SYDVKM. CDR3 length: 12 amino acids. Trimming at V came to 6 bases and at J to 6 bases, leaving 4 bases not matched to a gene. CDR3 residues: CASRQQGAEAFF. The CDR3 region has the DNA TGTGCCAGCAGGCAGCAGGGGGCTGAAGCTTTCTTT.

The V gene is TRBV10-2, the J gene TRBJ2-2; D is uncertain. The CDR3 is made up of 15 amino acids. Between the trimmed V and J ends, which lost 3 bases and 4 bases, there was a span of 12 bases. Per the germline V gene, CDR1 is WSHSY and CDR2 is SAAADI. Written as DNA, the CDR3 is TGCGCCAGCAGTGACATCGAGAGTTCCACCGGGGAGCTGTTTTTT. This translates into CASSDIESSTGELFF.

The genes are TRBV19 and TRBJ1-1; 7 nucleotides align to TRBD1. Germline CDR1 is LNHDA and CDR2 is SQIVND (reference sequence). Germline trimming cut 3 bases from V and 3 bases from J; bases unmatched to any gene: 19. CDR3 length: 19 amino acids. CDR3 in DNA: TGTGCCAGTAGTATTAGCGTGGTAGCGGGACAGACCTGGGACACTGAAGCTTTCTTT. Translated, it gives CASSISVVAGQTWDTEAFF.

The chain carries TRBV10-3 and TRBJ2-7; 11 bases are shared with TRBD2. Trimming took 2 bases from V and 1 from J; bases not matched to a gene: 1. This CDR3 has 15 amino acids. Germline CDR1 reads ENHRY; CDR2 reads SYGVKD. CDR3 amino acids: CAISEGTSGSYEQYF. The CDR3 DNA sequence: TGTGCCATCAGTGAGGGGACTAGCGGATCCTACGAGCAGTACTTC.

The chain links TRBV25-1 to TRBJ2-1; no clear D gene. This CDR3 spans 13 amino acids. The germline gives CDR1 MGHDK, CDR2 SYGVNS. The V end lost 4 bases, the J end lost 3 bases, and 7 bases lay between the germline ends. The CDR3 region is CASSVADYNEQFF. CDR3 bases: TGTGCCAGCAGTGTGGCGGACTACAATGAGCAGTTCTTC.

V is TRBV13 and J is TRBJ2-7; 10 nucleotides agree with TRBD2. Germline V gene lookup returns CDR1 PRHDT and CDR2 FYEKMQ (reference sequence). The CDR3 is made up of 15 amino acids. The trim removed 4 bases at V and 0 bases at J, leaving 3 bases unmatched. The CDR3 region has the DNA TGTGCCAGCAGCTCGGGACTAGCGAACTCCTACGAGCAGTACTTC. As protein: CASSSGLANSYEQYF.

This chain joins TRBV7-9 and TRBJ2-1, with no clear D. This CDR3 has 14 residues. The germline V gene encodes CDR1 SEHNR and CDR2 FQNEAQ (reference sequence). The ends were cut back, 1 base at V and 1 base at J, with 5 bases in the middle. The CDR3 loop reads CASSLVGSYNEQFF. Here the CDR3 DNA reads TGTGCCAGCAGCTTAGTGGGTTCCTACAATGAGCAGTTCTTC.

The chain has TRBV27 and TRBJ2-2, with D possibly matching TRBD1 (6 bases). The CDR3 is made up of 15 amino acids. Trimming removed 4 bases from V and 4 bases from J, with 13 bases in between. Germline-derived CDR1 and CDR2 are MNHEY and SMNVEV (reference sequence). CDR3 loop: CASSSLQGLTGELFF. The CDR3 DNA is TGTGCCAGCAGTTCATTACAGGGTCTCACCGGGGAGCTGTTTTTT.